This record covers a single T cell receptor (beta chain). Its specificity is unknown. Losses at the gene ends were 4 bases for V and 1 base for J; bases not matched to a gene: 6. The CDR3 length is 16 residues. Germline CDR1 and CDR2: MDHEN and SYDVKM. The data are from a study of T-cell reconstitution after alpha-beta-depleted transplantation in children. Broader study findings: Day-60 TCRbeta diversity that was high in some patients was derived from surviving recipient T cells and thymic progenitors. A year post-transplant, T-cell counts and diversity derived mostly from newly produced T cells. As was reported, about two months after transplant, alpha-beta T cells came from several hundred expanded graft clones.

As it was prepared, the TCRbeta library received unique molecular identifiers. TCRdb passed the PCR reads through MiXCR, listing each CDR3 protein once. Among fewer than 500,000 distinct CDR3 sequences listed, roughly 44% were seen once. Sequenced here: PBMCs, sampled before TCRalphabeta/CD19-depleted stem cell transplant. The receptor comes from a girl aged 2-15 years with aplastic anemia, due to receive a stem cell transplant. The J gene is TRBJ2-2, the V gene TRBV28; 7 bases agree with TRBD1. This CDR3 is CASSSRDSKNTGELFF. The CDR3 bases are TGTGCCAGCAGTTCCAGGGACAGCAAGAACACCGGGGAGCTGTTTTTT.